This entry lists 9 T cell receptor beta chains sequenced from one sample in a study of cytomegalovirus exposure and HLA in healthy donors. Primers included in the PCR were 60 Vbeta and 13 Jbeta primers. Assay: immunoSEQ multiplex PCR; the TCRdb copy retains only in-frame clones and omits some. The data hold approximately 77,000 clones, with roughly 70% observed a single time. Material for sequencing was PBMCs. Receptors were obtained from a man in his fifties or sixties in good health and CMV-seropositive.

This chain uses TRBV7-8 with TRBJ2-1, with 11 bases lining up with TRBD2. V lost 2 bases and J lost 9; bases outside the gene matches: 12. The CDR3 sequence is 17 residues long. Germline V lookup: CDR1 SGHVS, CDR2 FQNEAQ. CDR3 DNA: TGTGCCAGCAGCTTACCCTTACTAGCGGGAGAATCGCGTGAGCAGTTCTTC. Protein sequence: CASSLPLLAGESREQFF.

The chain is built from TRBV5-4 and TRBJ2-7, with 9 bases aligning to TRBD1. Germline CDR1 and CDR2: SGHNT and YYREEE (reference sequence). The J segment lost 5 bases and the V segment lost 5 bases, leaving 8 bases of the junction unmatched. This CDR3 spans 14 amino acids. The CDR3 loop reads CASRSTGGPNEQYF. Written as DNA, the CDR3 is TGTGCCAGCAGATCTACAGGGGGCCCCAACGAGCAGTACTTC.

The CDR3 nucleotides read TGTGCCAGCAGCATAGGACAGGGCGGTCAGCCCCAGCATTTT. This codes for CASSIGQGGQPQHF. The chain has TRBV7-2 and TRBJ1-5; 8 nucleotides agree with TRBD1. Unmatched junction bases numbered 6, after V lost 5 bases and J lost 6 bases. Looked up from germline, CDR1 is SGHTA and CDR2 is FQGNSA. CDR3 length equals 14 residues.

V usage is TRBV28 and J usage is TRBJ1-2; D call uncertain. CDR3 size: 12 residues. Looked up from germline, CDR1 is MDHEN and CDR2 is SYDVKM. V was cut by 7 bases and J by 7 bases, with 13 bases left in between. CDR3 sequence reads: CASMRVLGGYTF. CDR3 nucleotides: TGTGCCAGCATGCGGGTCCTGGGTGGCTACACCTTC.

The CDR3 here is CASSKGQVTYEQYF. DNA for the CDR3: TGTGCCAGCAGCAAGGGACAGGTCACCTACGAGCAGTACTTC. The chain joins TRBV9 to TRBJ2-5; 8 nucleotides align to TRBD1. The end of the DNA fits TRBJ2-7 better, so the J call may be wrong. Germline V gene data show CDR1 as SGDLS and CDR2 as YYNGEE. This CDR3 contains 14 residues.

The chain recombines TRBV5-4 with TRBJ2-7, with TRBD2 as a possible D gene (6 bases). Per the germline V gene, CDR1 is SGHNT and CDR2 is YYREEE (reference sequence). Between the trimmed V and J ends, which lost 0 bases and 4 bases, there was a span of 8 bases. The CDR3 sequence is 13 residues long. The CDR3 reads CASSLGLVYEQYF. The DNA of the CDR3 is TGTGCCAGCAGCTTGGGACTAGTTTACGAGCAGTACTTC.

The chain has TRBV19 and TRBJ2-1; weak D call: TRBD2 (5 bases). CDR3 length: 14 residues. The germline V gene encodes CDR1 LNHDA and CDR2 SQIVND (reference sequence). The V and J ends lost 4 bases and 10 bases respectively, with 17 bases between them. For the CDR3, the DNA is TGTGCCAGTAGTAGCGGACGAGGGCTGTGGGAGCAGTTCTTC. Its protein is CASSSGRGLWEQFF.

This chain links TRBV4-1 with TRBJ1-3, with D possibly matching TRBD1 (6 bases). Trimming stripped 7 bases from V and 0 bases from J, with 13 bases between. Germline assignment: CDR1 MGHRA and CDR2 YSYEKL. This CDR3 contains 15 residues. The CDR3 is CASKQGQGSGNTIYF. For the CDR3, the DNA is TGCGCCAGCAAGCAGGGGCAGGGCTCTGGAAACACCATATATTTT.

The CDR3 region is CARRGRNEQFF. In nucleotides, the CDR3 is TGTGCCCGCCGGGGAAGAAATGAGCAGTTCTTC. The rearrangement links TRBV30 to TRBJ2-1, with TRBD2 as a possible D gene (5 bases). Germline V gene sequence: CDR1 GTSNPN, CDR2 SVGIG (reference sequence). This CDR3 spans 11 amino acids. V was cut by 8 bases and J by 7 bases, with 12 bases left in between.